A selection of T cell receptor beta chains follows, all from one sample in a study of T cell responses to AZD1222 COVID-19 vaccine. Assay: immunoSEQ multiplex PCR; the TCRdb copy retains only in-frame clones and omits some. This table holds approximately 150,000 clones, approximately 88% found once. The input for sequencing was peripheral blood, taken 28 days after the second AZD1222 dose. These receptors all stem from an adult who received the AZD1222 COVID-19 vaccine. CDR3s include the opening cysteine and the closing phenylalanine or tryptophan. The order of the fields is CDR3 length, D gene, V gene, clone size, J gene, CDR3 DNA, CDR3 protein. A D gene is named only where the DNA matches it firmly. Clone size, where shown, is once, few, many, or a class for clones that have expanded.

len: 15; d_gene: TRBD2; v_gene: TRBV5-1; abundance: NA; j_gene: TRBJ2-3; CDR3nt: TGCGCCAGCAGCTCCACTAGCGGCTCCACAGATACGCAGTATTTT; CDR3aa: CASSSTSGSTDTQYF
len: 16; d_gene: TRBD1; v_gene: TRBV19; abundance: NA; j_gene: TRBJ1-1; CDR3nt: TGTGCCAGTAGTATACCCCGGACAGGGGTGAACACTGAAGCTTTCTTT; CDR3aa: CASSIPRTGVNTEAFF
len: 15; d_gene: NA; v_gene: TRBV9; abundance: NA; j_gene: TRBJ2-7; CDR3nt: TGTGCCAGCAGCGTCCACGACACGAGCTCCTACGAGCAGTACTTC; CDR3aa: CASSVHDTSSYEQYF
len: 16; d_gene: TRBD1; v_gene: TRBV11-3; abundance: NA; j_gene: TRBJ2-3; CDR3nt: TGTGCCAGCAGCTTAGCATACAGGGGGAGCACAGATACGCAGTATTTT; CDR3aa: CASSLAYRGSTDTQYF
len: 13; d_gene: NA; v_gene: TRBV30; abundance: NA; j_gene: TRBJ1-3; CDR3nt: TGTGCCTGGAGTCCTTCGTCTGGAAACACCATATATTTT; CDR3aa: CAWSPSSGNTIYF
len: 12; d_gene: NA; v_gene: TRBV30; abundance: NA; j_gene: TRBJ1-2; CDR3nt: TGTGCCTGGAGTGTATACGAACAGGGCTACACCTTC; CDR3aa: CAWSVYEQGYTF
len: 14; d_gene: NA; v_gene: TRBV2; abundance: NA; j_gene: TRBJ1-3; CDR3nt: TGTGCCAGCTTCGGGGGGGGCTCTGGAAACACCATATATTTT; CDR3aa: CASFGGGSGNTIYF
len: 12; d_gene: NA; v_gene: TRBV27; abundance: NA; j_gene: TRBJ1-2; CDR3nt: TGTGCCAGCAGGGGAGGTTTAGGAGGCTACACCTTC; CDR3aa: CASRGGLGGYTF
len: 13; d_gene: NA; v_gene: TRBV9; abundance: NA; j_gene: TRBJ1-1; CDR3nt: TGTGCCAGCAGCGTAGCCCCGGCCACTGAAGCTTTCTTT; CDR3aa: CASSVAPATEAFF
len: 14; d_gene: NA; v_gene: TRBV19; abundance: NA; j_gene: TRBJ1-5; CDR3nt: TGTGCCAGTACTCTATGGGGGAAGAATCAGCCCCAGCATTTT; CDR3aa: CASTLWGKNQPQHF
len: 13; d_gene: NA; v_gene: TRBV6-5; abundance: NA; j_gene: TRBJ1-1; CDR3nt: TGTGCCAGCAGTTTAGAGAAGAACACTGAAGCTTTCTTT; CDR3aa: CASSLEKNTEAFF
len: 15; d_gene: TRBD1; v_gene: TRBV7-9; abundance: few; j_gene: TRBJ2-3; CDR3nt: TGTGCCAGCAGCACCGGGACAGCCGGCACAGATACGCAGTATTTT; CDR3aa: CASSTGTAGTDTQYF
len: 13; d_gene: NA; v_gene: TRBV19; abundance: NA; j_gene: TRBJ1-5; CDR3nt: TGTGCCAGTAGTATTATTGGCAATCAGCCCCAGCATTTT; CDR3aa: CASSIIGNQPQHF
len: 13; d_gene: TRBD1; v_gene: TRBV6-5; abundance: NA; j_gene: TRBJ1-2; CDR3nt: TGTGCCAGCAGTCCCCCTTCAGGGGGCGGCTACACCTTC; CDR3aa: CASSPPSGGGYTF
len: 14; d_gene: NA; v_gene: TRBV24-1; abundance: NA; j_gene: TRBJ2-1; CDR3nt: TGTGCCACCAGTGAGGGGGCGGCCTACAATGAGCAGTTCTTC; CDR3aa: CATSEGAAYNEQFF
len: 13; d_gene: NA; v_gene: TRBV30; abundance: NA; j_gene: TRBJ1-5; CDR3nt: TGTGCCTGGAGCAAAGATAGCAATCAGCCCCAGCATTTT; CDR3aa: CAWSKDSNQPQHF
len: 14; d_gene: NA; v_gene: TRBV6-2/TRBV6-3; abundance: NA; j_gene: TRBJ2-7; CDR3nt: TGTGCCAGCAGTCCCCGGGACGCCACCTACGAGCAGTACTTC; CDR3aa: CASSPRDATYEQYF
len: 14; d_gene: TRBD1; v_gene: TRBV18; abundance: NA; j_gene: TRBJ2-7; CDR3nt: TGTGCCAGCTCACCTGGACAGGGAAAATACGAGCAGTACTTC; CDR3aa: CASSPGQGKYEQYF
len: 15; d_gene: TRBD2; v_gene: TRBV3-1/TRBV3-2; abundance: NA; j_gene: TRBJ2-7; CDR3nt: TGTGCCAGCAGCCAAGGACTAGCGGGGAATGGCGAGCAGTACTTC; CDR3aa: CASSQGLAGNGEQYF
len: 16; d_gene: TRBD1; v_gene: TRBV18; abundance: few; j_gene: TRBJ1-1; CDR3nt: TGTGCCAGCTCGAACCGGACAGGGGAGGTGTACACTGAAGCTTTCTTT; CDR3aa: CASSNRTGEVYTEAFF
len: 11; d_gene: NA; v_gene: TRBV6-6; abundance: NA; j_gene: TRBJ1-1; CDR3nt: TGTGCCAGCATCTTCTCGACTGAAGCTTTCTTT; CDR3aa: CASIFSTEAFF
len: 16; d_gene: NA; v_gene: TRBV11-2; abundance: NA; j_gene: TRBJ1-1; CDR3nt: TGTGCCAGCAGCGCCGTCTGGGGCCAGGGGAGTACTGAAGCTTTCTTT; CDR3aa: CASSAVWGQGSTEAFF
len: 14; d_gene: TRBD2; v_gene: TRBV2; abundance: NA; j_gene: TRBJ2-3; CDR3nt: TGTGCCAGCAGACTAGCGGGGAACTCAGATACGCAGTATTTT; CDR3aa: CASRLAGNSDTQYF
len: 15; d_gene: NA; v_gene: TRBV7-9; abundance: NA; j_gene: TRBJ1-1; CDR3nt: TGTGCCAGCAGCCCGTTCAGGGAAGGGGGACCTGAAGCTTTCTTT; CDR3aa: CASSPFREGGPEAFF
len: 14; d_gene: TRBD2; v_gene: TRBV7-3; abundance: NA; j_gene: TRBJ2-2; CDR3nt: TGTGCCAGCAGCCCCACGGGGGGGACCGGGGAGCTGTTTTTT; CDR3aa: CASSPTGGTGELFF
len: 15; d_gene: TRBD1; v_gene: TRBV2; abundance: NA; j_gene: TRBJ1-4; CDR3nt: TGTGCCAGCACCGGGCAGGGGGCCGCTAATGAAAAACTGTTTTTT; CDR3aa: CASTGQGAANEKLFF
len: 17; d_gene: TRBD1; v_gene: TRBV4-1; abundance: once; j_gene: TRBJ1-6; CDR3nt: TGCGCCAGCAGCCAAGCCGGGACAGACTCCTATAATTCACCCCTCCACTTT; CDR3aa: CASSQAGTDSYNSPLHF
len: 13; d_gene: NA; v_gene: TRBV10-2; abundance: NA; j_gene: TRBJ2-1; CDR3nt: TGCGCCAGCAGGGGTTGGTCCTACAATGAGCAGTTCTTC; CDR3aa: CASRGWSYNEQFF
len: 17; d_gene: NA; v_gene: TRBV21-1; abundance: NA; j_gene: TRBJ2-1; CDR3nt: TGTGCCAGCAGCAAAGGAGGGTTTCAGGGTTCCAACAATGAGCAGTTCTTC; CDR3aa: CASSKGGFQGSNNEQFF
len: 13; d_gene: NA; v_gene: TRBV6-5; abundance: once; j_gene: TRBJ1-2; CDR3nt: TGTGCCAGCAGTCCCCGGCAGGGGTATGGCTACACCTTC; CDR3aa: CASSPRQGYGYTF
len: 17; d_gene: NA; v_gene: TRBV18; abundance: NA; j_gene: TRBJ1-3; CDR3nt: TGTGCCAGCTCACCACAACAACCGCGGACAGAAGGAAACACCATATATTTT; CDR3aa: CASSPQQPRTEGNTIYF
len: 11; d_gene: NA; v_gene: TRBV20-1; abundance: NA; j_gene: TRBJ1-2; CDR3nt: TGCAGTGCTAGGGACAGTTATGGCTACACCTTC; CDR3aa: CSARDSYGYTF
len: 17; d_gene: NA; v_gene: TRBV2; abundance: NA; j_gene: TRBJ1-6; CDR3nt: TGTGCCAGCAGTGAGAGGCGGCCGAGCTCCTATAATTCACCCCTCCACTTT; CDR3aa: CASSERRPSSYNSPLHF
len: 13; d_gene: NA; v_gene: TRBV13; abundance: NA; j_gene: TRBJ1-1; CDR3nt: TGTGCCAGCAGCCTAGAACGGGACACTGAAGCTTTCTTT; CDR3aa: CASSLERDTEAFF
len: 17; d_gene: NA; v_gene: TRBV13; abundance: NA; j_gene: TRBJ2-1; CDR3nt: TGTGCCAGCAGTTACTGGGGGCTCGGGAGAAAAGGGGATGAGCAGTTCTTC; CDR3aa: CASSYWGLGRKGDEQFF
len: 18; d_gene: NA; v_gene: TRBV6-1; abundance: NA; j_gene: TRBJ1-1; CDR3nt: TGTGCCAGCAGTGAAGAAGTCGACGTAGGCAGGTCGGGGACTGAAGCTTTCTTT; CDR3aa: CASSEEVDVGRSGTEAFF
len: 14; d_gene: NA; v_gene: TRBV10-3; abundance: once; j_gene: TRBJ1-3; CDR3nt: TGTGCCATCACCGCAGGGCTTCAGGGAAACACCATATATTTT; CDR3aa: CAITAGLQGNTIYF
len: 16; d_gene: TRBD1; v_gene: TRBV13; abundance: NA; j_gene: TRBJ2-3; CDR3nt: TGTGCCAGCAGCTTATCTGGGACAGCTCGAACAGATACGCAGTATTTT; CDR3aa: CASSLSGTARTDTQYF
len: 12; d_gene: NA; v_gene: TRBV9; abundance: NA; j_gene: TRBJ2-2; CDR3nt: TGTGCCAGCAGCGTATACCCCGGGGAGCTGTTTTTT; CDR3aa: CASSVYPGELFF
len: 16; d_gene: NA; v_gene: TRBV3-1/TRBV3-2; abundance: once; j_gene: TRBJ2-1; CDR3nt: TGTGCCAGCAGCACCCTCCTCGGCTACCCCTACAATGAGCAGTTCTTC; CDR3aa: CASSTLLGYPYNEQFF
len: 12; d_gene: NA; v_gene: TRBV30; abundance: NA; j_gene: TRBJ1-4; CDR3nt: TGTGCCTGGAGTGTCGACGGGGAAAAACTGTTTTTT; CDR3aa: CAWSVDGEKLFF
len: 16; d_gene: NA; v_gene: TRBV19; abundance: NA; j_gene: TRBJ1-3; CDR3nt: TGTGCCAGTAGTGTTCAGGGTGGACTATCTGGAAACACCATATATTTT; CDR3aa: CASSVQGGLSGNTIYF
len: 17; d_gene: TRBD2; v_gene: TRBV7-3; abundance: NA; j_gene: TRBJ2-1; CDR3nt: TGTGCCAGCAGCCCTCAATATCGACTAGCGGGGGATGGTGAGCAGTTCTTC; CDR3aa: CASSPQYRLAGDGEQFF
len: 15; d_gene: TRBD1; v_gene: TRBV18; abundance: NA; j_gene: TRBJ1-1; CDR3nt: TGTGCCAGCTCACCCCCCGGGACAGCGAACACTGAAGCTTTCTTT; CDR3aa: CASSPPGTANTEAFF
len: 13; d_gene: NA; v_gene: TRBV11-3; abundance: NA; j_gene: TRBJ2-7; CDR3nt: TGTGCCAGCAGCTTATACCTTGGGGGACCCCAGTACTTC; CDR3aa: CASSLYLGGPQYF
len: 14; d_gene: NA; v_gene: TRBV13; abundance: NA; j_gene: TRBJ1-2; CDR3nt: TGTGCCAGCAGCTCCCAAAAGGGCAGCTATGGCTACACCTTC; CDR3aa: CASSSQKGSYGYTF